This TCR beta chain derives from a study of blood T cell repertoires in COVID-19 (dated by TCRdb to about 2020). For the wider study: The collaborator samples originated in the United States, Italy and Spain and spanned the acute and convalescent phases of COVID-19. HLA class I and class II types, where available, came from metadata supplied by the sample provider rather than from assay-based typing. Subjects who had been exposed to COVID-19, were actively infected with it, or had recovered from it provided the deeply sampled blood TCRbeta repertoires that made up the dataset. Nearly every sample came with metadata listing a de-identified subject ID, COVID-19 status, age in years and sex. The repertoires were released in a freely available public database intended as a resource for research on the immune response to SARS-CoV-2. The material from the prospective study consisted of cDNA or gDNA derived from T cells, B-cell-depleted T cells, or PBMCs. Samples were obtained from the ongoing ImmuneRACE study (first 160 participants) and from approximately 1,200 subjects provided by 6 global collaborators. Beyond this particular receptor, the publication reports: The quantity of clinical and demographic metadata differed by source and by participant and was supplied without curation.

Whole blood was collected in K2EDTA tubes by collaborating institutions according to the institutions' own protocols. For TCRbeta analysis, collaborators shipped samples as frozen whole blood, isolated PBMCs, or DNA extracted from either of those sample types. Based on the germline V gene, the CDR1 and CDR2 sequences are SNHLY and FYNNEI. Measured from the cysteine to the phenylalanine, the CDR3 is 13 residues long. The DNA shown is the 39-base CDR3, in frame from base 1. V loses 4 bases, J loses 4 bases, and the germline ends lie 8 bases apart. For this clone: Its antigen target is currently unknown. It has no much larger one-base neighbor in the sample; base qualities were not kept.

TCRbeta CDR3 regions were amplified from genomic DNA using the immunoSEQ Assay, a bias-controlled multiplex PCR. Per the original workflow: Within the assay, amplification of reference gene primers was used to estimate how many nucleated cells each sample contained. To quantify the absolute abundance of each unique TCRbeta CDR3 rearrangement, sequence reads were collapsed and filtered. For each sample, productive Simpson clonality was calculated as the square root of Simpson's diversity index over productive rearrangements. The source is immuneACCESS, and TCRdb retained only in-frame sequences with V and J called. Part of the clones is not carried over; for the studies checked, unresolved V genes explain less than half of this, and the remainder is unexplained. Clone size and V and J calls were adopted from that table, with D and trimming inferred from the DNA. The sample data list roughly 13,000 clones, and 75% to 90% of these were observed just once. The ten most abundant clones make up 2.5% to 3.5% of the sample.

This receptor was identified in a human donor in a cohort sampled during active COVID-19. Sequences were obtained from peripheral blood. Here the chain combines TRBV2 and TRBJ1-5; a weak D assignment points to TRBD1 (6 bases agree). The CDR3 reads CASSGTDNQPQHF. The nucleotide sequence is given as TGTGCCAGCAGTGGGACAGATAATCAGCCCCAGCATTTT.